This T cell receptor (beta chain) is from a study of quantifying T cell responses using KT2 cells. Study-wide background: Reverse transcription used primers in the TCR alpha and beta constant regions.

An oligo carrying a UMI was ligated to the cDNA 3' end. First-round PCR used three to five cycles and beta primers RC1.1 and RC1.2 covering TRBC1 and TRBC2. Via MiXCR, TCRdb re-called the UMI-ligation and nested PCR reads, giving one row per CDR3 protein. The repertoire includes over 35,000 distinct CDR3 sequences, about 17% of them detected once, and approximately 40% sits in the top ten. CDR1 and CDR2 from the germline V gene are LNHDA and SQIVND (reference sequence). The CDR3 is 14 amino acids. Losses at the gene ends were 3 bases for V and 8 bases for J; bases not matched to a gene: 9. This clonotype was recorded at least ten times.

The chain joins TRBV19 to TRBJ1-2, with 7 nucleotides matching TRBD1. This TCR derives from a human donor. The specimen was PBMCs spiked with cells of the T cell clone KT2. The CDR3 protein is CASSIVGQATGYTF. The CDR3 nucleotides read TGTGCCAGTAGTATCGTAGGACAGGCGACGGGCTACACCTTC.